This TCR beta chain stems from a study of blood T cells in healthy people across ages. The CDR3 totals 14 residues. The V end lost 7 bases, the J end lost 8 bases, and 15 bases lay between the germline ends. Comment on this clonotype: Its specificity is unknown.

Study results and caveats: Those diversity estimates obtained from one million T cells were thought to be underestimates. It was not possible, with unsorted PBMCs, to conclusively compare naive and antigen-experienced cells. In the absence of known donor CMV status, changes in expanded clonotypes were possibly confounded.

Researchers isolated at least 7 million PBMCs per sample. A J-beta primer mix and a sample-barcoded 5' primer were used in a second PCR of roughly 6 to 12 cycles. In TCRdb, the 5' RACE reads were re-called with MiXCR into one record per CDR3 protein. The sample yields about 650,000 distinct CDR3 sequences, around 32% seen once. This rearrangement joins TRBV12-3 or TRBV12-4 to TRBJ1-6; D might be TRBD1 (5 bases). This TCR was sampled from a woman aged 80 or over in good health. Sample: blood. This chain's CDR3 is CASTPFQGYSPLHF. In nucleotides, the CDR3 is TGTGCCAGCACCCCATTCCAGGGTTATTCACCCCTCCACTTT.